This T cell receptor (beta chain) came from a study of blood T cell repertoires in COVID-19 (dated by TCRdb to the early 2020s). Turning to the overall study: Samples from collaborators originated in the United States, Italy and Spain and spanned both the acute and convalescent phases of COVID-19. Subjects who had been exposed to COVID-19, were actively infected with it, or had recovered from it provided the deeply sampled blood TCRbeta repertoires that made up the dataset. Samples came from the ongoing ImmuneRACE study (first 160 participants) plus 1,254 subjects from 6 global collaborators. The material from the prospective study consisted of cDNA or gDNA derived from T cells, B-cell-depleted T cells, or PBMCs. Nearly every sample came with metadata listing a de-identified subject ID, COVID-19 status, age in years and sex. Where HLA class I and class II types were available, the types were taken from metadata supplied by the sample provider, not from assay-based typing. The repertoires were made available in a free public database intended to serve as a resource for research on the immune response to SARS-CoV-2. What the study reported, not specific to this receptor: The quantity of clinical and demographic metadata differed by source and by participant and was supplied without curation.

Whole blood was collected in K2EDTA tubes by collaborating institutions according to the institutions' own protocols. For TCRbeta analysis, collaborator samples were shipped as frozen whole blood, as isolated PBMCs, or as DNA extracted from either sample type. TCRbeta CDR3 regions were amplified from genomic DNA by means of the immunoSEQ Assay, a bias-controlled multiplex PCR. The authors processed their data as follows. The number of nucleated cells in each sample was estimated from the amplification of reference gene primers within the assay. To quantify the absolute abundance of each unique TCRbeta CDR3 rearrangement, sequence reads were collapsed and filtered. For each sample, productive Simpson clonality was calculated as the square root of Simpson's diversity index across productive rearrangements. Held by TCRdb, this immuneACCESS table contains in-frame sequences only and omits some clones. Under half of the omission traces to an unresolved V gene where checked; the cause of the rest is unknown. V, J and clone size reflect that table, while D and trimming were determined from the DNA. The sample yields under 200,000 clones; 80% were counted once. Approximately 6.2% of the sample lies in the top ten.

V and J are truncated by 8 bases and 10 bases respectively, leaving an intervening sequence of 14 bases. The CDR3 holds 11 amino acids from the cysteine to the phenylalanine. Just CDR3 DNA is preserved here, 33 bases in frame from base 1. Remarks on this clone: Its antigen remains unidentified. No base-level quality is on record; no much larger clone is a single base apart.

This chain is built from TRBV12-3 or TRBV12-4 and TRBJ1-1; no D gene can be assigned with confidence. Sample: peripheral blood. The source is a man in his 70s with active or convalescent COVID-19. The DNA reads as follows: TGTGCCAGCTCAATAGTTGGTAGAGCTTTCTTT. Translated, it reads CASSIVGRAFF.